Only a few counts were recorded for the clone carrying this TCR beta chain. Authors' data handling: Each donor had about 90,000 to nearly 500,000 clonotypes. TCRdb ran MiXCR on the 5' RACE reads and lists one entry per CDR3 protein. None of the V and J calls come from the authors' own analysis; TCRdb made them. The sample shows hundreds of thousands of distinct CDR3 sequences, roughly 28% of them seen only once. This specimen belongs to a study of identical twins' blood T cells. Germline V lookup: CDR1 SQVTM, CDR2 ANQGSEA. V gave up 6 bases and J gave up 2 bases; unmatched junction bases: 6. This CDR3 is built from 14 residues.

Sequenced material: PBMCs. The rearrangement uses TRBV29-1 and TRBJ2-7, with 11 positions matching TRBD2. The TCR sequence derives from a woman aged 18 to 55 in good health. The CDR3 DNA reads TGCAGCGTCCTGACTAGCGGGGCCCCCTACGAGCAGTACTTC. Translating gives CSVLTSGAPYEQYF.